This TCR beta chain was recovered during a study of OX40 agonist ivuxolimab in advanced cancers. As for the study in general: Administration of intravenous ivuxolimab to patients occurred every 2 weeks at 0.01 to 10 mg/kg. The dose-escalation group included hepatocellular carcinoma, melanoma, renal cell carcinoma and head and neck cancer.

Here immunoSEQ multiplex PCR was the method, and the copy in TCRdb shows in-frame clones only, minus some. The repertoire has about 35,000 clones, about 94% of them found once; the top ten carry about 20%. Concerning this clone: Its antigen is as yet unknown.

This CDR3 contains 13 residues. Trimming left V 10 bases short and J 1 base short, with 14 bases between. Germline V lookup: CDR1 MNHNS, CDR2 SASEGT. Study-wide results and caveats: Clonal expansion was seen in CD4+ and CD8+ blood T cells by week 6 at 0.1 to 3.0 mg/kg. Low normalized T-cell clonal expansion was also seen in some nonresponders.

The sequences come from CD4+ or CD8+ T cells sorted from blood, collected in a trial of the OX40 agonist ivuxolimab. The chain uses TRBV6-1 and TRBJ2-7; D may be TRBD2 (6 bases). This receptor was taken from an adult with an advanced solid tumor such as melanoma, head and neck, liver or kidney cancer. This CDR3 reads CATGWAGSYEQYF. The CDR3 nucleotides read TGTGCCACCGGCTGGGCGGGGTCCTACGAGCAGTACTTC.